Following are 17 T cell receptor beta chains from one sample sequenced in a study of T cell repertoires in cytomegalovirus infection. TCRdb called the reads again in MiXCR, with one record for every CDR3 protein. The sample lists around 100,000 distinct CDR3 sequences, 23% occurring once. Sequences were obtained from CD8+ T cells from PBMCs. These receptor sequences come from a human donor in good health (CMV status not recorded). Some clones in this sample may be carry-over from other donors' samples.

V is TRBV30 and J is TRBJ2-7; TRBD2 aligns across 11 bases. The CDR3 has 14 amino acids. Germline values: CDR1 GTSNPN, CDR2 SVGIG (reference sequence). V lost 2 bases, J lost 4 bases, and 4 bases stayed unmatched. The DNA for the CDR3 is TGTGCCTGGAGTCCGACTAGCGGGAAGTACGAGCAGTACTTC. Amino acids: CAWSPTSGKYEQYF.

This clonotype was observed at least ten times. This chain connects TRBV7-3 to TRBJ2-5, with 12 nucleotides matching TRBD2. Unmatched junction bases numbered 15, after V lost 5 bases and J lost 2 bases. The germline V gene encodes CDR1 SGHTA and CDR2 FQGTGA. CDR3 length: 19 amino acids. The CDR3 nucleotides are TGTGCCAGCAGCCCAACCCGAGTCGGACTAGCGGGGTTTCAAGAGACCCAGTACTTC. The encoded protein is CASSPTRVGLAGFQETQYF.

This rearrangement joins TRBV7-4 to TRBJ1-1; D unresolved. Germline CDR1 is SGHVT and CDR2 is SQSDAQ. V lost 5 bases, J lost 6 bases, and 13 bases lay in between. The CDR3 loop spans 13 amino acids. In DNA, the CDR3 is TGTGCCAGCAGCCCCGGTACGGCCCCTGAAGCTTTCTTT. Translated, it gives CASSPGTAPEAFF. Filled out from reference TRBV7-4 and TRBJ1-1, the complete variable domain reads GAGVSQSPRYKVAKRGRDVALRCDSISGHVTLYWYRQTLGQGSEVLTYSQSDAQRDKSGRPSGRFSAERPERSVSTLKIQRTEQGDSAVYLCASSPGTAPEAFFGQGTRLTVV.

This clonotype was observed at least ten times. This chain connects TRBV19 to TRBJ2-5; the match to TRBD2 covers 7 bases. V trimming: 4 bases; J trimming: 4 bases; junction bases outside the gene matches: 18. The V gene's germline CDR1 is LNHDA and CDR2 SQIVND (reference sequence). This CDR3 comprises 18 residues. For the CDR3, the DNA is TGTGCCAGTAGTAGCGGCCAAGTAAGGGGACTATTGGGAGAGACCCAGTACTTC. Protein: CASSSGQVRGLLGETQYF.

The chain is built from TRBV5-6 and TRBJ2-7, with D unclear. Trimming left V 4 bases short and J 4 bases short, with 12 bases between. Germline-derived CDR1 and CDR2 are SGHDT and YYEEEE. The CDR3 is 13 residues long. The CDR3 sequence: CASSLTNGYEQYF. The DNA for the CDR3 is TGTGCCAGCAGCCTGACCAATGGATACGAGCAGTACTTC.

This clonotype was counted ten times or more. The genes are TRBV6-2 or TRBV6-3 and TRBJ2-7, with 7 nucleotides matching TRBD2. V lost 5 bases to trimming and J lost 5 bases; unmatched junction nucleotides: 18. The germline gives CDR1 MNHEY, CDR2 SVGEGT. This CDR3 spans 17 amino acids. CDR3 sequence: CASSSNPTRAGLHEQYF. The CDR3 DNA sequence: TGTGCCAGCAGTAGTAATCCGACGAGAGCGGGACTGCACGAGCAGTACTTC.

CDR3 sequence: CASSFRQGNYEQYF. The CDR3 DNA is TGCGCCAGCAGCTTCCGACAGGGGAACTACGAGCAGTACTTC. V and J are TRBV5-1 and TRBJ2-7; 8 nucleotides line up with TRBD1. V lost 2 bases and J lost 3; bases outside the gene matches: 4. The CDR3 loop spans 14 amino acids. Germline CDR1 SGHRS, CDR2 YFSETQ.

This clonotype was counted only a few times. The rearrangement uses TRBV4-1 and TRBJ2-3, with unresolved D. V was shortened by 7 bases and J by 2 bases, with 19 bases between the two germline ends. CDR1 and CDR2 from the germline V gene are MGHRA and YSYEKL. The CDR3 has 16 amino acids. The CDR3 loop reads CASKGERGRPTDTQYF. The CDR3, as DNA: TGCGCCAGCAAGGGTGAGCGAGGACGTCCCACAGATACGCAGTATTTT.

The gene calls are TRBV6-1 and TRBJ2-5; 7 positions match TRBD1. CDR1 and CDR2 (germline): MNHNS, SASEGT. The CDR3 sequence is 13 residues long. V was pared by 8 bases and J by 5 bases, with 8 bases of the junction left unmatched. CDR3 residues: CASSARGWETQYF. The CDR3 DNA reads as TGTGCCAGCTCGGCCAGGGGGTGGGAGACCCAGTACTTC.

There are a few counts of this clonotype. V gene TRBV6-1 combines with J gene TRBJ1-1; a possible D gene is TRBD1 (6 bases). The length of the CDR3 is 15 residues. Trimming shortened V by 7 bases and J by 5 bases, and 20 bases separated the two germline ends. Germline CDR1 MNHNS, CDR2 SASEGT. The CDR3 coding sequence is TGTGCCAGCAACCAGGGACACCCGGGACGGACTGAAGCTTTCTTT. The encoded protein is CASNQGHPGRTEAFF.

This clonotype came up a few times. The V gene is TRBV24-1, the J gene TRBJ2-3, with TRBD2 matching over 7 bases. V lost 2 bases to trimming and J lost 4 bases; unmatched junction nucleotides: 5. CDR1 is KGHDR, CDR2 SFDVKD, per germline. This CDR3 has 15 residues. In DNA, the CDR3 is TGTGCCACCAGTGATTCTCTAGCGGATCCAGATACGCAGTATTTT. Translating gives CATSDSLADPDTQYF.

The chain employs TRBV6-2 or TRBV6-3 and TRBJ1-5; D is uncertain. Germline CDR1 is MNHEY and CDR2 is SVGEGT. Trimming stripped 4 bases from V and 2 bases from J, with 12 bases between. The CDR3 is made up of 15 amino acids. The CDR3 bases are TGTGCCAGCAGTTTCATCTCGGGAGGCAATCAGCCCCAGCATTTT. It yields the protein CASSFISGGNQPQHF.

This chain uses TRBV9 with TRBJ1-3, with TRBD1 identical over 7 bases. CDR1 and CDR2 from the germline V gene are SGDLS and YYNGEE. The CDR3 loop spans 16 amino acids. The ends lost 3 bases at V and 4 bases at J; junction bases unmatched: 10. DNA for the CDR3: TGTGCCAGCAGCGCGGGATCCGGGACAGAAGGAAACACCATATATTTT. Encoded protein: CASSAGSGTEGNTIYF.

This clonotype was seen many times. The V and J genes are TRBV27 and TRBJ2-1; 7 bases match TRBD1. Germline assignment: CDR1 MNHEY and CDR2 SMNVEV (reference sequence). V lost 3 bases to trimming and J lost 3 bases; unmatched junction nucleotides: 11. The CDR3 has 17 amino acids. For the CDR3, the DNA is TGTGCCAGCAGTTTCGCCCTCTTTACAGGGGACTACAATGAGCAGTTCTTC. It encodes CASSFALFTGDYNEQFF.

The table lists this clonotype with a few counts. This chain connects TRBV20-1 to TRBJ2-4; 7 bases are shared with TRBD2. J gave up 8 bases and V 5 bases, and 18 bases lay outside the gene matches. The CDR3 runs to 16 residues. Germline lookup yields CDR1 DFQATT and CDR2 SNEGSKA (reference sequence). CDR3 amino acids: CSASTPGGLRGDIQYF. The CDR3 DNA is TGCAGTGCTTCGACTCCTGGGGGACTACGAGGGGACATTCAGTACTTC.

This clonotype was counted between two and nine times. The chain has TRBV9 and TRBJ1-2; 7 bases are shared with TRBD1. The CDR3 is 15 amino acids. CDR1 and CDR2 from the germline V gene are SGDLS and YYNGEE. Germline trimming cut 4 bases from V and 0 bases from J; bases unmatched to any gene: 6. The CDR3 region is CASSPTGTANYGYTF. The CDR3 region has the DNA TGTGCCAGCAGCCCAACCGGGACAGCTAACTATGGCTACACCTTC.

The CDR3 region is CASSLALLSGGYNEQFF. DNA for the CDR3: TGTGCCAGCAGCTTAGCGCTCCTTAGCGGGGGGTACAATGAGCAGTTCTTC. The gene calls are TRBV7-8 and TRBJ2-1, with 10 bases fitting TRBD2. From germline, CDR1 is SGHVS and CDR2 FQNEAQ. The CDR3 length is 17 residues. The J segment lost 4 bases and the V segment lost 0 bases, leaving 6 bases of the junction unmatched.